The 3 T cell receptor beta chains below were found in one sample sequenced in a study of regulatory T cells in long-lasting Graves disease. Each CDR3 protein gets one entry after TCRdb re-called the reads with MiXCR. This sample has several hundred distinct CDR3 sequences, with over 75% found just once. There was RNA extracted from PBMCs, and the TCR library was made from it. The starting material was peripheral blood mononuclear cells (PBMCs), obtained with antithyroid drug treatment, in newly diagnosed or persistent Graves disease (not recorded which). Every receptor here comes from a man younger than 35 with Graves disease.

In its sample, this clonotype was seen once. The chain has TRBV6-5 and TRBJ2-2; 11 bases agree with TRBD2. J lost 7 bases, V lost 5 bases, and 6 bases had no gene match. Germline lookup yields CDR1 MNHEY and CDR2 SVGAGI. The CDR3 spans 15 residues. The CDR3 sequence is CASSQLAGEVGELFF. CDR3 nucleotides: TGTGCCAGCAGTCAACTAGCGGGAGAGGTCGGGGAGCTGTTTTTT.

The V gene is TRBV11-2, the J gene TRBJ2-1; TRBD2 might be the D (6 bases). The length of the CDR3 is 11 residues. The V end was cut by 8 bases, the J end by 15 bases, with 17 bases between. Germline loops: CDR1 SGHAT, CDR2 FQNNGV. The CDR3 here is CASGSGTSLFF. The CDR3 nucleotides are TGTGCCAGCGGATCCGGGACTTCATTGTTCTTC.

The rearrangement uses TRBV20-1 and TRBJ1-2, with unresolved D. Between the trimmed V and J ends, which lost 3 bases and 8 bases, there was a span of 25 bases. The CDR3 extends over 16 amino acids. CDR1 is DFQATT and CDR2 is SNEGSKA in the germline V gene (reference sequence). CDR3 loop: CSASPETGPRTGGYTF. The CDR3, as DNA: TGCAGTGCTAGCCCCGAGACCGGGCCTCGCACGGGGGGCTACACCTTC.